A selection of T cell receptor beta chains follows, all from one sample in a study of stem cell transplantation in POMP-related autoinflammatory disease. The table came from immunoSEQ multiplex PCR; TCRdb's copy has only in-frame clones and leaves some out. This table has tens of thousands of clones, under 95% appearing once. The sample consisted of CD4+ T cells from PBMCs, taken after stem cell transplantation. These receptors were collected from a human patient with POMP-related autoinflammation and immune dysregulation (PRAID). Some T cells may trace back to the graft donor. The CDR3 runs from the conserved cysteine through the conserved F or W. Each record gives: clone size, CDR3 length, D gene, J gene, V gene, CDR3 DNA, CDR3 protein. The D gene is left open where the match is weak. Expanded clones are given a class, and other clones once, few, many or no size at all.

once,15,TRBD1,TRBJ2-5,TRBV5-5,TGTGCCAGCAGCCAGGACAGGGGGCCAGGGGAGACCCAGTACTTC,CASSQDRGPGETQYF
.,15,.,TRBJ1-4,TRBV10-2,TGCGCCAGCAGTGCAACCGGGACGGAAGGTGAAAAACTGTTTTTT,CASSATGTEGEKLFF
once,12,.,TRBJ1-1,TRBV29-1,TGCAGCGTTGACAAAGGAGGCACTGAAGCTTTCTTT,CSVDKGGTEAFF
few,15,TRBD1,TRBJ2-5,TRBV3-1/TRBV3-2,TGTGCCAGCCGACCGGGACAGGGGGCGAAGAAGACCCAGTACTTC,CASRPGQGAKKTQYF
.,13,.,TRBJ2-2,TRBV27,TGTGCCAGCACCTACGGGTTCACCGGGGAGCTGTTTTTT,CASTYGFTGELFF
.,15,TRBD1,TRBJ1-6,TRBV7-6,TGTGCCAGCAGCCCTGGACAGGGGACAAATTCACCCCTCCACTTT,CASSPGQGTNSPLHF
.,11,.,TRBJ1-4,TRBV6-5,TGTGCCAGCGGGAGAGGGGAAAAACTGTTTTTT,CASGRGEKLFF
few,11,.,TRBJ1-1,TRBV28,TGTGCCAGCAGCCATCGGACTGAAGCTTTCTTT,CASSHRTEAFF
.,18,TRBD2,TRBJ2-5,TRBV28,TGTGCCAGCAGTCTGCTCGGCCTGACTAGCGGTTCACAAGAGACCCAGTACTTC,CASSLLGLTSGSQETQYF
once,17,TRBD2,TRBJ2-3,TRBV5-1,TGCGCCAGCAGCTCCCGGGTAGCGGGGGGCATCACAGATACGCAGTATTTT,CASSSRVAGGITDTQYF
.,15,.,TRBJ2-1,TRBV19,TGTGCCAGTAGTATAGACCGGGACTCTTACAATGAGCAGTTCTTC,CASSIDRDSYNEQFF
.,14,.,TRBJ2-3,TRBV28,TGTGCCAGCAGTTTGGCTGATTGGGTGAATACGCAGTATTTT,CASSLADWVNTQYF
.,15,.,TRBJ2-3,TRBV2,TGTGCCAGCAAGCAATCGGGGACGGGCACAGATACGCAGTATTTT,CASKQSGTGTDTQYF
.,13,TRBD1,TRBJ2-5,TRBV28,TGTGCCAGCAGTCTGGACAGGTGGGAGACCCAGTACTTC,CASSLDRWETQYF
.,14,TRBD1,TRBJ1-5,TRBV18,TGTGCCAGCTCACCCGGGACAGGGACTCAGCCCCAGCATTTT,CASSPGTGTQPQHF
.,16,TRBD2,TRBJ2-2,TRBV5-1,TGCGCCAGCAGCTTGGAGCTAGCGGGAGTCACCGGGGAGCTGTTTTTT,CASSLELAGVTGELFF
.,15,.,TRBJ1-4,TRBV28,TGTGCCAGCAATACTAAGGGAAGAGGCAATGAAAAACTGTTTTTT,CASNTKGRGNEKLFF
.,16,.,TRBJ1-4,TRBV6-1,TGTGCCAGCAGTGAAGCGCGGGGGCTTTTTAATGAAAAACTGTTTTTT,CASSEARGLFNEKLFF
few,13,TRBD1,TRBJ1-5,TRBV29-1,TGCAGCGTAGGGACAGGGGGTGAACAGCCCCAGCATTTT,CSVGTGGEQPQHF
.,13,.,TRBJ1-3,TRBV10-2,TGCGCCAGCATTTTACAGGGTGGGAACACCATATATTTT,CASILQGGNTIYF
once,15,.,TRBJ2-7,TRBV5-4,TGTGCCAGCAGCCAAGGGGGGCTGAGCTCCTACGAGCAGTACTTC,CASSQGGLSSYEQYF
.,14,.,TRBJ2-7,TRBV24-1,TGTGCCACCAGTGAGTCCGGGACACCGTACGAGCAGTACTTC,CATSESGTPYEQYF
.,15,.,TRBJ1-1,TRBV18,TGTGCCAGCTCACCCAGACGCGCCGGAGACACTGAAGCTTTCTTT,CASSPRRAGDTEAFF
.,11,.,TRBJ2-3,TRBV18,TGTGCCAGCTCACCGGGGGATACGCAGTATTTT,CASSPGDTQYF
once,17,TRBD2,TRBJ2-3,TRBV7-6,TGTGCCAGCAGCTTCGGGACTAGCACCAACCCCACAGATACGCAGTATTTT,CASSFGTSTNPTDTQYF
.,17,.,TRBJ1-2,TRBV6-1,TGTGCCAGCAGTGGGACGGTGCAGGGACCGAAGAGCTATGGCTACACCTTC,CASSGTVQGPKSYGYTF
.,13,.,TRBJ2-5,TRBV2,TGTGCCAGCAGTGAGGACCCCTTAGAGACCCAGTACTTC,CASSEDPLETQYF
.,15,.,TRBJ1-2,TRBV5-1,TGCGCCAGCAGCTTGGCGGCAGGGGATGCGTATGGCTACACCTTC,CASSLAAGDAYGYTF
.,13,.,TRBJ1-5,TRBV3-1/TRBV3-2,TGTGCCAGCAGCCAATTTCGAGATCAGCCCCAGCATTTT,CASSQFRDQPQHF
.,14,.,TRBJ2-3,TRBV5-4,TGTGCCAGCAGCTCGGCGGGCGACACAGATACGCAGTATTTT,CASSSAGDTDTQYF
few,12,.,TRBJ1-5,TRBV18,TGTGCCAGCTCCCACAGCAATCAGCCCCAGCATTTT,CASSHSNQPQHF